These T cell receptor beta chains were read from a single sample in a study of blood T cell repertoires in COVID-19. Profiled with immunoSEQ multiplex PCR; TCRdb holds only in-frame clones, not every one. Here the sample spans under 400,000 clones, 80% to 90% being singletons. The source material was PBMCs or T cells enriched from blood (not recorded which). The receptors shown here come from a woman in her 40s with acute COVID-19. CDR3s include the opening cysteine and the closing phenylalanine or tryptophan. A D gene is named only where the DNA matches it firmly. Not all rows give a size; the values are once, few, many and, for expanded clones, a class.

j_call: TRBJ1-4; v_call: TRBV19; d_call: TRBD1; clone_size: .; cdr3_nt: TGTGCCAGTAGTATAGGTGGGACAGGGGATGAAAAACTGTTTTTT; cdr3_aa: CASSIGGTGDEKLFF
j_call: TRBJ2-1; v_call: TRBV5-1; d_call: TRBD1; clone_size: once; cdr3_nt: TGCGCCAGCGGCGACCCGACAGGGTTGTTTCGCAATGAGCAGTTCTTC; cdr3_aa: CASGDPTGLFRNEQFF
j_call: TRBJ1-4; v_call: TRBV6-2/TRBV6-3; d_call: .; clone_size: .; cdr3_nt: TGTGCCAGCAGTTACAGTAGGGGGAAGAGGACTAATGAAAAACTGTTTTTT; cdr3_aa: CASSYSRGKRTNEKLFF
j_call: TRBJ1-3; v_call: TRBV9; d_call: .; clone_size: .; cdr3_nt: TGTGCCAGCAGCGGAACAATTAGTTCAGGGAACACCATATATTTT; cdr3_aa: CASSGTISSGNTIYF
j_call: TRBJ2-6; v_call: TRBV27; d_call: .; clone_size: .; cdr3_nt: TGTGCCAGCAGTTTTGGGGCCGGCGATAACGTCCTGACTTTC; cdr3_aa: CASSFGAGDNVLTF
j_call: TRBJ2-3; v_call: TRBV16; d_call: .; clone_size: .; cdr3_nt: TGTGCCAGCAGCCCCAATACTCAATCGATGGTTACGCAGTATTTT; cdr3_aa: CASSPNTQSMVTQYF
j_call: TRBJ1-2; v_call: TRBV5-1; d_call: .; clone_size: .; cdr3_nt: TGCGCCAGCAGCTTGGGAGGGGGGGCCCCGACAGAGCCCTATGGCTACACCTTC; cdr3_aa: CASSLGGGAPTEPYGYTF
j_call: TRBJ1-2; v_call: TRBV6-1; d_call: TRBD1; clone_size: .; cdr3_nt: TGTGCCAGCAGTGGCAGGGGGACCTCAAGCACACGTAACTATGGCTACACCTTC; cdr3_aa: CASSGRGTSSTRNYGYTF
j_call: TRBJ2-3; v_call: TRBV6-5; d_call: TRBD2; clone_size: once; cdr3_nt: TGTGCCGCAGCGGCCAGCGGGAGTTCCGATACGCAGTATTTT; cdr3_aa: CAAAASGSSDTQYF
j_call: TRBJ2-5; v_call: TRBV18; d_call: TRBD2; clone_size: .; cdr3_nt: TGTGCCAGCTCACCACGGCTAGCGGCTTCTCAAGAGACCCAGTACTTC; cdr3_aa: CASSPRLAASQETQYF
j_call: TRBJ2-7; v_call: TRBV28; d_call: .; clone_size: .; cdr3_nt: TGTGCCAGCAGTCCCGAGGGTAGCGCCTTCTCCTACGAGCAGTACTTC; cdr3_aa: CASSPEGSAFSYEQYF
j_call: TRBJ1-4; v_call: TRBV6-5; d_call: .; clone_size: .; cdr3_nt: TGTGCCAGCAGTTACACGGGATGGGTTGGTGAAAAACTGTTTTTT; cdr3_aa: CASSYTGWVGEKLFF
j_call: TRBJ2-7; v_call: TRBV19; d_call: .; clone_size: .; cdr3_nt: TGTGCCAGTAGTCCTTCTGGGGGCAGGCGATCCTACGAGCAGTACTTC; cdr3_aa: CASSPSGGRRSYEQYF
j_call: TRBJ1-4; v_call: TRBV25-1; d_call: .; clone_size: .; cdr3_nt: TGTGCCAGCACCGGAATGACCGGGTCGGAACTGTTTTTT; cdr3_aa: CASTGMTGSELFF
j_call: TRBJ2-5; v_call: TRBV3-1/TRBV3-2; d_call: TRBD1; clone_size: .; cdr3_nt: TGTGCCAGCAGCCAAGTCGTGGGGACAGGGCTGGTGACCCAGTACTTC; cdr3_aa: CASSQVVGTGLVTQYF
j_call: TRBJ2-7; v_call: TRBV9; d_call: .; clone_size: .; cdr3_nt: TGTGCCAGCAGCGCAACAGGGAAGGAACACGAGCAGTACTTC; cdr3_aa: CASSATGKEHEQYF
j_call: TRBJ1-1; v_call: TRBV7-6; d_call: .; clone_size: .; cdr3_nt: TGTGCCAGCAGCTTAGTCCCAGGGTCGGGCACTGAAGCTTTCTTT; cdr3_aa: CASSLVPGSGTEAFF
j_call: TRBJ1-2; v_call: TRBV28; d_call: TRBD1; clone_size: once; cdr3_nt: TGTGCCAGCAGTTTATTTACTTTGACAGGGGGAAGCTACACCTTC; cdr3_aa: CASSLFTLTGGSYTF
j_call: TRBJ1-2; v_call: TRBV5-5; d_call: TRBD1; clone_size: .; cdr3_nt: TGTGCCAGCAGCTTCGCCGGGACAGTGGGGGGCTACACCTTC; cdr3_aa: CASSFAGTVGGYTF
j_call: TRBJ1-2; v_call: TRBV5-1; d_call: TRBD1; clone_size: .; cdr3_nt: TGCGCCAGCAGCTTGGCGGGACAGGGGGCGGGTGGCTACACCTTC; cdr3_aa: CASSLAGQGAGGYTF
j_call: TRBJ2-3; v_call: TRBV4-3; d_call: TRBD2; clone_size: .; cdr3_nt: TGCGCCAGCAGCCTGGATAGACTAGCGGGAGTAGTAGATACGCAGTATTTT; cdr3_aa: CASSLDRLAGVVDTQYF
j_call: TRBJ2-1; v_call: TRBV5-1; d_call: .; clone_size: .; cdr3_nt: TGCGCCAGCAGCTTGCGCGATGATGAGCAGTTCTTC; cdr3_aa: CASSLRDDEQFF
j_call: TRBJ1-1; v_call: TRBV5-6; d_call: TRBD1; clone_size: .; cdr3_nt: TGTGCCAGCAGGTTCTTAGGGACAGGGGGCCCTGAAGCTTTCTTT; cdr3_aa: CASRFLGTGGPEAFF
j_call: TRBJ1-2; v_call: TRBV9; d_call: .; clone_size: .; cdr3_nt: TGTGCCAGCAGCGAGAAAGACAGGTTAGGTGGAGGCTACACCTTC; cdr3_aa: CASSEKDRLGGGYTF
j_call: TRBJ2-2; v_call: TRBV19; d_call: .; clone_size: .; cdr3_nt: TGTGCCAGTACCCAATATGGGGGAGGGCTGTTTTTT; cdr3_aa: CASTQYGGGLFF
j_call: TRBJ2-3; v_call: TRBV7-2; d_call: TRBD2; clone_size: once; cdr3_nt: TGTGCCAGCAATTTACGGGGGGGGCCCGATACGCAGTATTTT; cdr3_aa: CASNLRGGPDTQYF
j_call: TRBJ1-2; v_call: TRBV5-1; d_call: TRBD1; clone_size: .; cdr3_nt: TGCGCCAGCAGCTTGGGCGGACAGGGTTTCTATGGCTACACCTTC; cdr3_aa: CASSLGGQGFYGYTF
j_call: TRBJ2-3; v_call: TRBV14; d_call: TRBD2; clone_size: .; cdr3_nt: TGTGCCAGCAGCCCGGACAGCGGGAGGTACCCAGATACGCAGTATTTT; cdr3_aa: CASSPDSGRYPDTQYF
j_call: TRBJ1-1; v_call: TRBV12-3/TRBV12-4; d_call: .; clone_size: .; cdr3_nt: TGTGCCAGCGGGGCGAACACTGAAGCTTTCTTT; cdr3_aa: CASGANTEAFF
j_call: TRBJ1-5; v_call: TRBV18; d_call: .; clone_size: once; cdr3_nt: TGTGCCAGCTCACCAGTTCTCAGAGGGAGCAATCAGCCCCAGCATTTT; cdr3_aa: CASSPVLRGSNQPQHF
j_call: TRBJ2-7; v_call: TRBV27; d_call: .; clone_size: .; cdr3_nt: TGTGCCAGCAGTTCATTCTACGAGCAGTACTTC; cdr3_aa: CASSSFYEQYF
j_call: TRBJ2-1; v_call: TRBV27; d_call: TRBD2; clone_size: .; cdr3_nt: TGTGCCAGCAAGGGATTCGGGGTAGCGGGAGGCGGATCCTACAATGAGCAGTTCTTC; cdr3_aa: CASKGFGVAGGGSYNEQFF
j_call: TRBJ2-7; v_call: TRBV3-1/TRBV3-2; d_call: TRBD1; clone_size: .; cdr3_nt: TGTGCCAGCACGGGACAGGGAAACTACGAGCAGTACTTC; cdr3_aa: CASTGQGNYEQYF
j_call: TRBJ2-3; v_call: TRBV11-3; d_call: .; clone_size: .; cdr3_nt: TGTGCCAGCAGCGGAGGCTTGGAAACAGATACGCAGTATTTT; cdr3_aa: CASSGGLETDTQYF
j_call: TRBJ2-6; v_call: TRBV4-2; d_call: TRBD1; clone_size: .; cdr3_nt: TGTGCCAGCAGCCCGGACAGGGGACTTAACTCTGGGGCCAACGTCCTGACTTTC; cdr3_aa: CASSPDRGLNSGANVLTF
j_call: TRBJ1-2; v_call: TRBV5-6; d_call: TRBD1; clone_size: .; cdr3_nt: TGTGCCAGCAGCCCGGGACAGGGGGCGCCTAACTATGGCTACACCTTC; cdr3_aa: CASSPGQGAPNYGYTF
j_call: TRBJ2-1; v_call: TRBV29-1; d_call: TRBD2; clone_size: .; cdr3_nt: TGCAGCACTTGGACTAGCGGGAGGAGCTCCTACAATGAGCAGTTCTTC; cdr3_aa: CSTWTSGRSSYNEQFF
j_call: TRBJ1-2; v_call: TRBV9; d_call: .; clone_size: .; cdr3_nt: TGTGCCAGCAGCCCAGGTACAGGGTCGGGGGGCTACACCTTC; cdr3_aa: CASSPGTGSGGYTF
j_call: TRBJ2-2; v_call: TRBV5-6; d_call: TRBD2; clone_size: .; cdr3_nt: TGTGCCAGCATCAGGACTAGCGGGGGGTTCAGGACCGGGGAGCTGTTTTTT; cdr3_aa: CASIRTSGGFRTGELFF
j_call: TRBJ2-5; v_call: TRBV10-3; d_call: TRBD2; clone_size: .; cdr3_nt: TGTGCCATCAGCCCCGGGGGGGAAGAGACCCAGTACTTC; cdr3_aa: CAISPGGEETQYF
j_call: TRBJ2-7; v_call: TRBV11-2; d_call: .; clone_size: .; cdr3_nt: TGTGCCAGCAGCTTAGATAGTCTGGTCTACGAGCAGTACTTC; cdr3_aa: CASSLDSLVYEQYF